The clone carrying this T cell receptor (beta chain) has a handful of counts. Its antigen remains unknown. Sequencing was performed with immunoSEQ multiplex PCR; in TCRdb, only in-frame clones are kept and a portion is missing. The sample consists of 100,000 or so clones, roughly 89% of them appearing once. This entry belongs to a study of T cell responses to AZD1222 COVID-19 vaccine. Whole-study context: Both about-4-week and about-12-week second-dose recipients were combined.

General study findings and limits: Among spike-specific TCRs, nearly half reportedly target unmutated variant regions. Vaccination with two AZD1222 doses was followed by a rise in Spike-specific TCR breadth and depth. Clonal diversity may have been underestimated in mostly white British donors.

This TCR came from an adult in good health. Sequencing used peripheral blood, obtained on day 0 of AZD1222 vaccination.

The CDR3 loop reads CASSDGWSNQPQHF. In DNA, the CDR3 is TGTGCCAGCAGTGATGGTTGGAGCAATCAGCCCCAGCATTTT. The chain combines TRBV2 with TRBJ1-5; D unresolved. V gave up 3 bases and J gave up 1 base, with 7 bases separating them. Per germline, CDR1 SNHLY and CDR2 FYNNEI. The CDR3 spans 14 residues.